These 5 T cell receptor beta chains share one sample of origin, sequenced in a study of blood T cell repertoires in COVID-19. Assay used: immunoSEQ multiplex PCR; TCRdb lists only in-frame clones, some missing. The sample contains a few hundred thousand clones, just over 90% of which appear only once. The sequenced sample was PBMCs or T cells enriched from blood (not recorded which). The receptors were gathered from a woman aged 40 to 50 who had been exposed to COVID-19.

The rearrangement joins TRBV30 to TRBJ1-3, with D perhaps TRBD1 (5 bases). V was shortened by 1 base and J by 2 bases, with 6 bases between the two germline ends. This CDR3 spans 13 amino acids. Per the germline V gene, CDR1 is GTSNPN and CDR2 is SVGIG (reference sequence). This CDR3 reads CAWSGGAGNTIYF. In DNA form, the CDR3 reads TGTGCCTGGAGTGGGGGGGCTGGAAACACCATATATTTT.

In regard to this clone: The sample has other DNA sequences that encode this CDR3 too. The chain employs TRBV18 and TRBJ2-7; 11 bases are a match to TRBD1. The CDR3 covers 15 residues. Germline lookup yields CDR1 KGHSH and CDR2 LQKENI. The V segment lost 3 bases and the J segment 3 bases; nucleotides outside the gene matches: 4. The CDR3 reads CASSPQGQGGYEQYF. CDR3 nucleotides: TGTGCCAGCTCACCCCAGGGACAGGGGGGCTACGAGCAGTACTTC.

The V call is TRBV9, the J call TRBJ1-1; D is undetermined. The CDR3 is made up of 15 amino acids. In germline, CDR1 is SGDLS, CDR2 YYNGEE. Trimming took 4 bases from V and 1 from J, leaving 14 bases between them. The CDR3 nucleotides are TGTGCCAGCAGCCCACGGGTGGATAGGAACACTGAAGCTTTCTTT. Translating gives CASSPRVDRNTEAFF.

The rearrangement links TRBV11-2 to TRBJ1-6; D gene uncertain. CDR3 length: 14 amino acids. Germline V gives CDR1 SGHAT, CDR2 FQNNGV. V was shortened by 5 bases and J by 10 bases, with 15 bases between the two germline ends. CDR3 coding DNA: TGTGCCAGCAGCGTAGGCGGGTTTAGGTCACCCCTCCACTTT. Translated: CASSVGGFRSPLHF. Full variable domain (remainder filled in from reference TRBV11-2 and TRBJ1-6): EAGVAQSPRYKIIEKRQSVAFWCNPISGHATLYWYQQILGQGPKLLIQFQNNGVVDDSQLPKDRFSAERLKGVDSTLKIQPAKLEDSAVYLCASSVGGFRSPLHFGNGTRLTVT.

This chain joins TRBV30 and TRBJ1-1, with a tentative D call TRBD1 (5 bases). Trimming took off 3 bases at V and 7 bases at J, with 15 bases between the two ends. CDR1 is GTSNPN, CDR2 SVGIG, per germline (reference sequence). This CDR3 has 13 amino acids. DNA for the CDR3: TGTGCCTGGAGCCCGGGAATGGGGGGTGAAGCTTTCTTT. Amino acid sequence: CAWSPGMGGEAFF. Full variable domain (outside the CDR3, taken from reference TRBV30 and TRBJ1-1): SQTIHQWPATLVQPVGSPLSLECTVEGTSNPNLYWYRQAAGRGLQLLFYSVGIGQISSEVPQNLSASRPQDRQFILSSKKLLLSDSGFYLCAWSPGMGGEAFFGQGTRLTVV.